This TCR beta chain stems from a study of cytomegalovirus exposure and HLA in healthy donors. Some clones are missing from TCRdb's copy, which holds only in-frame ones; the method was immunoSEQ multiplex PCR. This table has some 170,000 clones, 85% to 90% appearing once. V gave up 2 bases and J gave up 2 bases, with 10 bases separating them. The CDR3 spans 15 residues. CDR1 is MNHEY, CDR2 SMNVEV, per germline (reference sequence). The material sequenced was PBMCs. The V gene is TRBV27, the J gene TRBJ1-3; weak D call: TRBD1 (6 bases). The sequence derives from a man aged 18-30 years in good health and CMV-seropositive. CDR3: CASSLTGRPGNTIYF. In DNA, the CDR3 is TGTGCCAGCAGTTTAACAGGGCGCCCTGGAAACACCATATATTTT.